Following are 30 T cell receptor beta chains from one sample sequenced in a study of OX40 agonist ivuxolimab in advanced cancers. The table came from immunoSEQ multiplex PCR; TCRdb's copy has only in-frame clones and leaves some out. The table has 70,000 to 85,000 clones, 94% seen once. The sequencing used CD4+ or CD8+ T cells sorted from blood, collected in a trial of the OX40 agonist ivuxolimab. Receptors were obtained from an adult with an advanced solid tumor such as melanoma, head and neck, liver or kidney cancer.

The V gene is TRBV7-2, the J gene TRBJ2-7; D might be TRBD2 (6 bases). V shed 8 bases and J shed 7 bases, with 21 bases lying between them. CDR1 is SGHTA, CDR2 FQGNSA, per germline. CDR3 length equals 14 residues. This CDR3 is CASRRGPPGGEQYF. CDR3 DNA sequence: TGTGCCAGCCGGCGGGGACCTCCTGGGGGGGAGCAGTACTTC.

The gene calls are TRBV6-1 and TRBJ1-5, with 7 positions matching TRBD1. CDR3 length: 13 amino acids. J was trimmed by 6 bases and V by 7 bases; bases with no gene match: 6. Germline V gene sequence: CDR1 MNHNS, CDR2 SASEGT. The CDR3 DNA follows: TGTGCCAGCATGTCAGGGGGTCTTCAGCCCCAGCATTTT. Protein sequence: CASMSGGLQPQHF.

This chain connects TRBV6-6 to TRBJ2-1, with D unresolved. V dropped 5 bases and J dropped 1 base, with 15 bases sitting between them. The CDR3 is made up of 16 amino acids. Germline lookup yields CDR1 MNHNY and CDR2 SVGAGI (reference sequence). DNA of the CDR3: TGTGCCAGCAGTCCCTTAGCTGGGGATTCCTACAATGAGCAGTTCTTC. It codes for CASSPLAGDSYNEQFF.

The chain couples TRBV2 to TRBJ2-3; the match to TRBD2 covers 11 bases. Trimming at V came to 6 bases and at J to 2 bases, leaving 7 bases not matched to a gene. The CDR3 is made up of 16 amino acids. Germline values: CDR1 SNHLY, CDR2 FYNNEI. The CDR3 DNA sequence: TGTGCCAGCAGGACGGGGACTAGCGGTTACACAGATACGCAGTATTTT. This translates into CASRTGTSGYTDTQYF.

The V gene is TRBV7-2, the J gene TRBJ2-5; D uncertain. Trimming cost V 3 bases and J 5 bases, with 7 bases left between them. CDR3 length: 12 amino acids. The V gene's germline CDR1 is SGHTA and CDR2 FQGNSA. The CDR3, as DNA: TGTGCCAGCAGCTTTGGGTCGGAGACCCAGTACTTC. It is translated as CASSFGSETQYF.

The chain joins TRBV5-4 to TRBJ1-1, with a possible D match to TRBD1 (5 bases). Trimming pared 4 bases from V and 0 bases from J, leaving 19 bases between. This CDR3 spans 17 amino acids. Germline values: CDR1 SGHNT, CDR2 YYREEE (reference sequence). CDR3 sequence: CASSRLGQGRLNTEAFF. CDR3 nucleotides: TGTGCCAGCAGCCGTTTAGGTCAGGGCAGATTGAACACTGAAGCTTTCTTT.

This chain connects TRBV6-5 to TRBJ1-2; 7 bases agree with TRBD1. Per the germline V gene, CDR1 is MNHEY and CDR2 is SVGAGI. The J segment lost 5 bases and the V segment lost 4 bases, leaving 4 bases of the junction unmatched. The CDR3 extends over 13 amino acids. CDR3 amino acids: CASSFEGAYGYTF. The CDR3 bases are TGTGCCAGCAGTTTCGAGGGGGCGTATGGCTACACCTTC.

The V and J genes are TRBV7-3 and TRBJ2-3, with no clear D. The V end was cut by 2 bases, the J end by 0 bases, with 9 bases between. This CDR3 is 15 amino acids long. Germline V gene sequence: CDR1 SGHTA, CDR2 FQGTGA. In DNA, the CDR3 is TGTGCCAGCAGCTTAGTAGGTTCTAGCACAGATACGCAGTATTTT. Translated, it gives CASSLVGSSTDTQYF. Together with reference TRBV7-3 and TRBJ2-3, the CDR3 gives the full variable domain: GAGVSQTPSNKVTEKGKYVELRCDPISGHTALYWYRQSLGQGPEFLIYFQGTGAADDSGLPNDRFFAVRPEGSVSTLKIQRTERGDSAVYLCASSLVGSSTDTQYFGPGTRLTVL.

V gene TRBV7-2 combines with J gene TRBJ2-3; TRBD2 agrees at 13 bases. Germline V gene sequence: CDR1 SGHTA, CDR2 FQGNSA. Germline trimming cut 5 bases from V and 0 bases from J; bases unmatched to any gene: 5. This CDR3 contains 17 residues. In nucleotides, the CDR3 is TGTGCCAGCAGCCCCGGGACTAGCGGGGCTAGCACAGATACGCAGTATTTT. It yields the protein CASSPGTSGASTDTQYF.

The chain carries TRBV6-1 and TRBJ1-2, with a possible D match to TRBD1 (5 bases). The length of the CDR3 is 13 residues. Germline CDR1 and CDR2: MNHNS and SASEGT. V lost 5 bases, J lost 2 bases, and 9 bases lay in between. The CDR3 nucleotides read TGTGCCAGCAGTAGCAGGGAAAACTATGGCTACACCTTC. It encodes CASSSRENYGYTF.

The rearrangement uses TRBV28 and TRBJ2-7; 9 bases align to TRBD1. Germline V gives CDR1 MDHEN, CDR2 SYDVKM. V trimming: 6 bases; J trimming: 0 bases; junction bases outside the gene matches: 12. This CDR3 is built from 17 residues. In DNA, the CDR3 is TGTGCCAGCAGCCAACCCTGGACAGGGGATTACTCCTACGAGCAGTACTTC. It yields the protein CASSQPWTGDYSYEQYF.

V is TRBV7-9 and J is TRBJ2-7, with 9 positions matching TRBD1. This CDR3 contains 15 residues. CDR1 and CDR2 (germline): SEHNR, FQNEAQ (reference sequence). V lost 4 bases and J lost 1; bases outside the gene matches: 5. The DNA of the CDR3 is TGTGCCAGCAGCTCCCCGGGACAGGGATCCTACGAGCAGTACTTC. Amino acids: CASSSPGQGSYEQYF.

The chain carries TRBV7-6 and TRBJ1-1; tentative D call: TRBD1 (5 bases). Germline values: CDR1 SGHVS, CDR2 FNYEAQ. The CDR3 loop spans 13 amino acids. Trimming shortened V by 4 bases and J by 1 base, and 7 bases separated the two germline ends. DNA for the CDR3: TGTGCCAGCAGCTCTGGGGGGAACACTGAAGCTTTCTTT. Its protein is CASSSGGNTEAFF.

V and J are TRBV27 and TRBJ2-1; 12 nucleotides match TRBD2. The V segment lost 3 bases and the J segment 1 base; nucleotides outside the gene matches: 4. Germline V gene sequence: CDR1 MNHEY, CDR2 SMNVEV (reference sequence). The CDR3 contains 17 residues. The CDR3 reads CASSFRTSGVSYNEQFF. CDR3 in DNA: TGTGCCAGCAGTTTCCGGACTAGCGGGGTTTCCTACAATGAGCAGTTCTTC.

This chain uses TRBV6-5 with TRBJ2-2, with D perhaps TRBD1 or TRBD2 (5 bases each). Germline CDR1 reads MNHEY; CDR2 reads SVGAGI. The CDR3 sequence is 15 residues long. V lost 5 bases to trimming and J lost 6 bases, with 16 bases between them. The CDR3, as DNA: TGTGCCAGCAGTGGGACGATCAATGGTCCCGGGGAGCTGTTTTTT. It yields the protein CASSGTINGPGELFF.

V and J are TRBV28 and TRBJ1-5; the match to TRBD1 covers 7 bases. V was pared by 1 base and J by 6 bases, with 21 bases of the junction left unmatched. This CDR3 contains 20 residues. The germline V gene has CDR1 MDHEN and CDR2 SYDVKM. The chain's CDR3 is CASSLYTPFKFDRAAQPQHF. CDR3 nucleotide sequence: TGTGCCAGCAGTTTATACACACCTTTCAAATTCGACAGGGCGGCTCAGCCCCAGCATTTT.

The rearrangement uses TRBV19 and TRBJ2-2; D not certain. This CDR3 comprises 15 residues. CDR1 and CDR2 from the germline V gene are LNHDA and SQIVND (reference sequence). The V gene lost 3 bases and the J gene lost 2 bases, with 10 bases spanning the gap. The CDR3 reads CASSIQDLNTGELFF. CDR3 bases: TGTGCCAGTAGTATCCAAGATCTAAACACCGGGGAGCTGTTTTTT.

The rearrangement joins TRBV7-8 to TRBJ1-1, with D perhaps matching TRBD1 (5 bases). Germline values: CDR1 SGHVS, CDR2 FQNEAQ. V was trimmed by 0 bases and J by 4 bases, leaving 12 bases between them. CDR3 length: 15 amino acids. For the CDR3, the DNA is TGTGCCAGCAGCTTAGCGCGCGGGGCAGGCACTGAAGCTTTCTTT. Translating it yields CASSLARGAGTEAFF.

The rearrangement joins TRBV11-2 to TRBJ1-4; tentative D call: TRBD1 (5 bases). Germline CDR1 SGHAT, CDR2 FQNNGV. The CDR3 length is 14 residues. The V end lost 3 bases, the J end lost 3 bases, and 8 bases lay between the germline ends. The chain's CDR3 is CASSFGGANEKLFF. The DNA for the CDR3 is TGTGCCAGCAGCTTTGGGGGGGCTAATGAAAAACTGTTTTTT.

The CDR3 reads CASSYSNRDRVGRAFF. DNA of the CDR3: TGTGCCAGCAGTTACTCGAACAGGGACAGGGTGGGGAGAGCTTTCTTT. The chain has TRBV6-5 and TRBJ1-1; TRBD1 agrees at 9 bases. Germline CDR1 reads MNHEY; CDR2 reads SVGAGI. The CDR3 runs to 16 residues. Germline trimming cut 0 bases from V and 10 bases from J; bases unmatched to any gene: 12.

The genes are TRBV21-1 and TRBJ2-2; the D call in the table, TRBD2, was not verified against the DNA. TRBV21-1 is a known pseudogene. This CDR3 region has 17 residues. The CDR3 sequence is CASSKAGAADNTGELFF. CDR3 DNA: TGTGCCAGCAGCAAAGCGGGAGCGGCAGACAACACCGGGGAGCTGTTTTTT.

The rearrangement links TRBV30 to TRBJ2-7; tentatively, D is TRBD1 (5 bases). From germline, CDR1 is GTSNPN and CDR2 SVGIG (reference sequence). The ends were cut back, 5 bases at V and 3 bases at J, with 8 bases in the middle. This CDR3 contains 11 residues. Written as DNA, the CDR3 is TGTGCCTGGGATGACAGCTACGAGCAGTACTTC. Its protein is CAWDDSYEQYF.

This clone was seen only a few times. The V call is TRBV27, the J call TRBJ2-1; 8 bases are shared with TRBD1. Germline-derived CDR1 and CDR2 are MNHEY and SMNVEV (reference sequence). V trimming: 2 bases; J trimming: 6 bases; junction bases outside the gene matches: 9. This CDR3 has 16 amino acids. CDR3 DNA sequence: TGTGCCAGCAGTTTAACCGACAGGGGCCGTAGCAATGAGCAGTTCTTC. It yields the protein CASSLTDRGRSNEQFF.

J is TRBJ2-7 and V is TRBV5-1; no reliable D call. The CDR3 spans 16 residues. Germline loops: CDR1 SGHRS, CDR2 YFSETQ. Trimming pared 3 bases from V and 1 base from J, leaving 17 bases between. Here the CDR3 reads CASSSTPFGRSYEQYF. CDR3 sequence (DNA): TGCGCCAGCAGCTCGACCCCGTTCGGTCGTTCCTACGAGCAGTACTTC.

CDR3 DNA: TGTGCCAGCAGCTATGAGAGGGGGACAGGGGGCTTCGGTGGAAACACCATATATTTT. Translating it yields CASSYERGTGGFGGNTIYF. The rearrangement joins TRBV7-9 to TRBJ1-3; 12 nucleotides match TRBD1. The CDR3 runs to 19 residues. The germline V gene encodes CDR1 SEHNR and CDR2 FQNEAQ (reference sequence). Germline trimming cut 4 bases from V and 3 bases from J; bases unmatched to any gene: 13.

The J gene is TRBJ2-1, the V gene TRBV7-9, with 10 bases identical to TRBD2. V shed 5 bases and J 2 bases; nucleotides not matched to a gene: 15. Germline CDR1 reads SEHNR; CDR2 reads FQNEAQ (reference sequence). This CDR3 is 19 amino acids long. In DNA form, the CDR3 reads TGTGCCAGCAGCGCTTGGGGGACTAGCGCCAGAGACACCTACAATGAGCAGTTCTTC. This translates into CASSAWGTSARDTYNEQFF.

This clone was seen a few times. This rearrangement joins TRBV6-5 to TRBJ1-1; perhaps TRBD1 as D (5 bases). V was cut by 1 base and J by 5 bases, with 8 bases left in between. The length of the CDR3 is 13 residues. Germline V CDR1 and CDR2: MNHEY, SVGAGI. The CDR3 here is CASSYFRGTEAFF. CDR3 bases: TGTGCCAGCAGTTACTTCCGGGGGACTGAAGCTTTCTTT.

The chain employs TRBV21-1 and TRBJ2-2; the table calls TRBD1, which could not be checked here. TRBV21-1 is assigned pseudogene status. This CDR3 comprises 18 residues. CDR3 sequence (DNA): TGTGCCAGCAGTAAAAACCAAGGGGAACAGGGTGAGGCCGGGGAGCTGTTTTTT. This translates into CASSKNQGEQGEAGELFF.

The CDR3 reads CASSASREGPDEQFF. CDR3 DNA: TGTGCCAGCAGCGCCTCGCGGGAGGGCCCGGATGAGCAGTTCTTC. The chain recombines TRBV6-1 with TRBJ2-1, with 9 bases matching TRBD2. This CDR3 spans 15 amino acids. With V trimmed by 6 bases and J by 8 bases, 11 bases remained unmatched. Germline CDR1 reads MNHNS; CDR2 reads SASEGT.

V and J are TRBV9 and TRBJ2-7; 7 nucleotides agree with TRBD1. The germline CDR1 and CDR2 sequences are SGDLS and YYNGEE. The CDR3 runs 13 residues. Trimming at V came to 4 bases and at J to 5 bases, leaving 6 bases not matched to a gene. DNA of the CDR3: TGTGCCAGCAGCCGGACAGGAGGAAACGAGCAGTACTTC. Translated, it gives CASSRTGGNEQYF.